Shown below are 4 T cell receptor beta chains from a single sample sequenced in a study of blood T cell repertoires in COVID-19. Clones were read by immunoSEQ multiplex PCR, and TCRdb kept only the in-frame ones, dropping some. The sample contains fewer than 400,000 clones, roughly 90% of which appear only once. Input material: PBMCs or T cells enriched from blood (not recorded which). The receptors stem from a woman between 18 and 29 years old who had recovered from COVID-19.

The chain is built from TRBV7-6 and TRBJ1-5; 7 bases match TRBD1. J lost 5 bases, V lost 4 bases, and 11 bases had no gene match. The germline V gene encodes CDR1 SGHVS and CDR2 FNYEAQ. CDR3 length: 16 amino acids. CDR3 sequence: CASSSRGTVDDQPQHF. The CDR3 DNA is TGTGCCAGCAGCTCACGAGGGACAGTAGATGATCAGCCCCAGCATTTT.

This clone was found once. The chain recombines TRBV2 with TRBJ1-6; D call uncertain. The CDR3 spans 12 residues. CDR1 is SNHLY and CDR2 is FYNNEI in the germline V gene. V was trimmed by 6 bases and J by 13 bases, leaving 13 bases between them. The CDR3: CASSANEFPLHF. CDR3 sequence (DNA): TGTGCCAGCAGCGCAAACGAGTTCCCCCTCCACTTT.

This clone was picked up a small number of times. This chain joins TRBV5-4 and TRBJ1-1; 9 bases match TRBD1. The germline gives CDR1 SGHNT, CDR2 YYREEE (reference sequence). V was pared by 4 bases and J by 1 base, with 2 bases of the junction left unmatched. The CDR3 runs to 14 residues. The CDR3 loop reads CASSRTGENTEAFF. The DNA of the CDR3 is TGTGCCAGCAGCCGGACAGGGGAGAACACTGAAGCTTTCTTT.

A word on this clone: Just one base apart from a much larger clone, this may be a read error. This chain joins TRBV5-4 and TRBJ1-2; the D gene is possibly TRBD1 (6 bases). With 4 bases removed from V and 4 bases from J, the gap between germline ends came to 8 bases. The CDR3 contains 12 residues. The germline V gene encodes CDR1 SGHNT and CDR2 YYREEE (reference sequence). The CDR3 nucleotides read TGTGCCAGCAGCGAGGACAGCTATGGCTACACCTTC. Amino acid sequence: CASSEDSYGYTF.